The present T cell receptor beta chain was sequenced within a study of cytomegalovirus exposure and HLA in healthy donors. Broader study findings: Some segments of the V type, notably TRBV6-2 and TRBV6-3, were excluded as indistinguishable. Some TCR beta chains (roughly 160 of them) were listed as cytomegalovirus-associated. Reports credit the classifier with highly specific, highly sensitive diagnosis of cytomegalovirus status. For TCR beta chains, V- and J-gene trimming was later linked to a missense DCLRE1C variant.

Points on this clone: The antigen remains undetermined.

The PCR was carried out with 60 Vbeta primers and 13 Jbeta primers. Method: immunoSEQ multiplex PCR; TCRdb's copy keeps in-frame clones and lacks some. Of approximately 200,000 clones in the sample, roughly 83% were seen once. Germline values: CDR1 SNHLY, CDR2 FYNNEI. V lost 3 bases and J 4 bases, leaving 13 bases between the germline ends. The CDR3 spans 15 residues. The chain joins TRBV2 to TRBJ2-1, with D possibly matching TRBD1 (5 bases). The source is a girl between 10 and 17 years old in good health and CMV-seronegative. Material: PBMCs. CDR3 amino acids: CASSEGQTEYNEQFF. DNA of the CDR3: TGTGCCAGCAGTGAGGGTCAGACAGAATACAATGAGCAGTTCTTC.